The 5 T cell receptor beta chains presented below share a single source sample, sequenced in a study of blood T cell repertoires in COVID-19. Assay: immunoSEQ multiplex PCR; the TCRdb copy retains only in-frame clones and omits some. The data hold about 49,000 clones, with 82% observed a single time. Sequenced: peripheral blood. These TCRs come from a woman aged 55-70 years with acute or convalescent COVID-19.

The CDR3 spells CASSVDSNTEAFF. The DNA of the CDR3 is TGTGCCAGCAGTGTGGACAGTAACACTGAAGCTTTCTTT. This sequence joins TRBV12-3 or TRBV12-4 and TRBJ1-1, with a possible D match to TRBD1 (6 bases). This CDR3 comprises 13 residues. Trimming removed 5 bases at V and 2 bases at J, with 9 bases between.

V usage is TRBV27 and J usage is TRBJ2-1, with a possible D match to TRBD2 (7 bases). The germline V and J ends were trimmed by 8 bases and 5 bases, with 16 bases remaining between them. The CDR3 has 14 residues. The germline V gene has CDR1 MNHEY and CDR2 SMNVEV (reference sequence). The CDR3 DNA follows: TGTGCCAGCCGGGAGAGGGGGGGGCACAATGAGCAGTTCTTC. Translation gives CASRERGGHNEQFF.

The chain couples TRBV18 to TRBJ2-2; 8 bases fit TRBD2. Germline V gene sequence: CDR1 KGHSH, CDR2 LQKENI. V lost 11 bases to trimming and J lost 4 bases; unmatched junction nucleotides: 12. This CDR3 has 15 amino acids. The DNA of the CDR3 is TGTGCCTCAGCGGGGGACCGACCCCCCACCGGGGAGCTGTTTTTT. Amino acids: CASAGDRPPTGELFF.

The CDR3 reads CASSPEQGARTEAFF. The CDR3 DNA reads as TGTGCCAGCAGTCCAGAACAGGGGGCGCGGACTGAAGCTTTCTTT. The gene calls are TRBV2 and TRBJ1-1; 9 nucleotides line up with TRBD1. Looked up from germline, CDR1 is SNHLY and CDR2 is FYNNEI. Germline trimming cut 5 bases from V and 5 bases from J; bases unmatched to any gene: 9. CDR3 length: 15 residues.

The genes are TRBV5-1 and TRBJ1-1; the match to TRBD1 covers 8 bases. There are 15 residues in the CDR3. Germline-derived CDR1 and CDR2 are SGHRS and YFSETQ. V trimming: 2 bases; J trimming: 1 base; junction bases outside the gene matches: 4. The CDR3 DNA reads TGCGCCAGCAGCTTCCAGGGGGCGGAGAACACTGAAGCTTTCTTT. Protein product: CASSFQGAENTEAFF.